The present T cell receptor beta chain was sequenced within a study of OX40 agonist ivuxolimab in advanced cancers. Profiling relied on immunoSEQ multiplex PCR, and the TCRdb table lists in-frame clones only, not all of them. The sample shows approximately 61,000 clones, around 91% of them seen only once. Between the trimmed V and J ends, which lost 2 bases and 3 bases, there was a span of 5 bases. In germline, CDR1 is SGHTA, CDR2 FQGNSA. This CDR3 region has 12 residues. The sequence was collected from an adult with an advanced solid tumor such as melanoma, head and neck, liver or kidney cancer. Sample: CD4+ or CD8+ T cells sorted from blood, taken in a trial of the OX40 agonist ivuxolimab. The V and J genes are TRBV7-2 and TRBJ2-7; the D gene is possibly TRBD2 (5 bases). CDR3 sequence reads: CASSLTSYEQYF. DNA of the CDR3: TGTGCCAGCAGCTTAACTAGCTACGAGCAGTACTTC.